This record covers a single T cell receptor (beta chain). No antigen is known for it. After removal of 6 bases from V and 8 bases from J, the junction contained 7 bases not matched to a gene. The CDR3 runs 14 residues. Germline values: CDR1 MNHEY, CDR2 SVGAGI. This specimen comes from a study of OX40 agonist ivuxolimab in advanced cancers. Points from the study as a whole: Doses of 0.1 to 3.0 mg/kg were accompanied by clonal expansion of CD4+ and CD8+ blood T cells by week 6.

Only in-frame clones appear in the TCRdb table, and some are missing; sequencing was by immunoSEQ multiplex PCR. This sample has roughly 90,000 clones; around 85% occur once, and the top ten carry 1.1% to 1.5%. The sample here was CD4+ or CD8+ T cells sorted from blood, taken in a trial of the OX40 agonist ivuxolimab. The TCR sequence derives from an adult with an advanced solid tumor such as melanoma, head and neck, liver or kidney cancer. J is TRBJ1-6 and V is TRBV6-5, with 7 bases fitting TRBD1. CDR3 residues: CASSPGGIDSPLHF. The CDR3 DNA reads TGTGCCAGCAGCCCAGGGGGTATAGATTCACCCCTCCACTTT.